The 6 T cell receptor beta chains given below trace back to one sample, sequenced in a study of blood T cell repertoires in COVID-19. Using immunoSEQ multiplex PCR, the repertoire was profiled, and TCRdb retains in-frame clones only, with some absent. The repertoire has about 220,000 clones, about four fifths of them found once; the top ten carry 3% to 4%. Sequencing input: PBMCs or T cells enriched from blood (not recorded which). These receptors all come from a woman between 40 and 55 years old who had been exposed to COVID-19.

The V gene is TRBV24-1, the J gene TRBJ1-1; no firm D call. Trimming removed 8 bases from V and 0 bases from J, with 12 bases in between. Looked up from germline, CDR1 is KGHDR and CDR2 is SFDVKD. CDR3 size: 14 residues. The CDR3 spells CATTGPGMNTEAFF. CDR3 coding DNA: TGTGCCACCACCGGACCGGGAATGAACACTGAAGCTTTCTTT.

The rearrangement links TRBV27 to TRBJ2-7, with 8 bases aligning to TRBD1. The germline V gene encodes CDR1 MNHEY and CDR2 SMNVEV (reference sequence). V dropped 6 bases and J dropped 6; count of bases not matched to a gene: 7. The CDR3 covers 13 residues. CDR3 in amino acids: CASSRTGPSEQYF. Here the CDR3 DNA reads TGTGCCAGCAGCCGGACAGGGCCCTCCGAGCAGTACTTC.

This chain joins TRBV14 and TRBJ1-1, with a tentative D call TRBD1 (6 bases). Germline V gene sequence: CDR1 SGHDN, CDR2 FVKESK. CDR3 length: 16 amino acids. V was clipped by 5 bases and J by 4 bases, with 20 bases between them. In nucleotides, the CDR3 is TGTGCCAGCAGCTTGGACAGCGACCGGTGGGGCACTGAAGCTTTCTTT. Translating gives CASSLDSDRWGTEAFF.

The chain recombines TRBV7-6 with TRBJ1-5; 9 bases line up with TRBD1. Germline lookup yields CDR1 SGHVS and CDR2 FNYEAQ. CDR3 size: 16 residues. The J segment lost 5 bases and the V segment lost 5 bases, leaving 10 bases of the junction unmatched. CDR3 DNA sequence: TGTGCCAGCAGCGCGACGGACAGGGGCGTAGATCAGCCCCAGCATTTT. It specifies CASSATDRGVDQPQHF.

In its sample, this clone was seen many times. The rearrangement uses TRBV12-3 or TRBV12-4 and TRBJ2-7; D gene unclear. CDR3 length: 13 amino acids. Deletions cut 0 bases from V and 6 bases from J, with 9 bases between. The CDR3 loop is CASSLARRSEQYF. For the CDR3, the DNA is TGTGCCAGCAGTTTAGCGCGGCGGAGCGAGCAGTACTTC.

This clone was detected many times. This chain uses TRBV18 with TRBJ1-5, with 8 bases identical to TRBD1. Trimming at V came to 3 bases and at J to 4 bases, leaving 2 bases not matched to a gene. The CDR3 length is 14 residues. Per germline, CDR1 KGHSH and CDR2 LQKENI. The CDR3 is CASSPQGANQPQHF. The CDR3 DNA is TGTGCCAGCTCACCTCAGGGGGCGAATCAGCCCCAGCATTTT.